This T cell receptor (beta chain) was captured in a study of cytomegalovirus exposure and HLA in healthy donors (dated by TCRdb to about 2017). Regarding the research as a whole: In an earlier analysis of around 540 of the donors, 250 to 350 Gb of sequence data and 90 million to 120 million unique TCR beta sequences from 150 million to 200 million T cells were reported. The T cell repertoires of several hundred subjects were profiled by immunosequencing and related to cytomegalovirus serostatus. The study aimed to test whether cataloging public T cell receptors could reveal signatures of past pathogen exposure. Rather than using new phenotypic data, the later analysis identified candidate immune exposures from TCR beta sequences and from how often those sequences occurred across donors. An early release that covered fewer than 750 HLA-typed donors contained around 300 gigabases of sequencing data and 80 million or so unique TCR sequences. Because of strong linkage in the cohort, 4 to 6 DR-DQ haplotypes were treated as single units for association and clustering. Across around 400 genotyped donors of the cohort, an average of approximately 220,000 unique TCR beta nucleotide sequences per donor were sequenced, and 15% to 20% of those sequences were non-productive. A later analysis re-analyzed previously published TCR beta repertoires from about 600 donors and added high-resolution HLA genotyping to study TCR occurrence patterns. A later genetic analysis used genome-wide SNP genotypes for about three fifths of the 666 donors, treating that subset as a discovery cohort. Of the roughly 400 genotyped donors, approximately 82% fell in the genetic ancestry cluster associated with self-reported Caucasian donors. Donor age, sex, ethnicity and CMV serostatus were compiled together with the repertoire data. All discovery cohort repertoires had been generated on a single sequencing platform. The study combined high-throughput TCR immunosequencing, statistical association of individual TCRs with disease status, and machine learning to predict cytomegalovirus infection status. Typing coverage varied by locus: roughly 629-630 donors for A, B, C, DRB1 and DQB1; 500 to 550 for DQA1; more than 600 for DPA1; approximately 450 for DPB1. To decide whether each TCR beta V gene segment behaved as functional or pseudogenic, an earlier analysis of some 540 of the donors relied on high-throughput TCR beta sequencing. Both class I and class II loci were covered by HLA typing, at four-digit resolution. Besides the first cohort of 550 to 750 subjects, a separate validation cohort made up of over 95 different subjects was used.

Inclusive of the bounding cysteine and phenylalanine, the CDR3 is 15 residues long. Of the read, only the CDR3 DNA is kept; its 45 bases are in frame from base 1. Per the germline V gene, KGHSH is the CDR1 and LQKENI is the CDR2. V sheds 2 bases and J sheds 4 bases, leaving 11 bases between their ends. The cohort comprised around 690 healthy bone marrow donors. All cohort members were sampled while nominally healthy, although unrecorded immune exposures were likely present. The donor tested CMV seropositive and was one of the 289 seropositive cohort members. A peripheral blood sample was provided by each donor, and peripheral blood mononuclear cells were used for TCR beta sequencing. Genomic DNA extraction from the blood cell samples was performed with the Qiagen DNeasy Blood Extraction Kit. On the study overall, not on this receptor specifically: Specific HLA alleles were associated with 15,000 to 20,000 TCR beta sequences at a false discovery rate of 0.05 in a later analysis. Assigning TCR associations to individual alleles was difficult when HLA alleles, especially DR and DQ, strongly co-occurred. Immune exposure information for the cohort was limited to CMV serostatus. Cytomegalovirus status was reported to be diagnosed by the classifier with high specificity and sensitivity in both the original and validation cohorts. This cohort had only TCR beta chains sequenced, and the lack of alpha or paired-chain data limited which features could be detected. The presence/absence analyses assumed that sequencing depth was roughly uniform across donors, and that assumption may not be true. Because counts were too low, about 17 rarely observed V segments, including chromosome 9 orphons, were excluded from the earlier analysis of roughly 580 of the donors. A later genetic analysis associated a missense DCLRE1C variant with V-gene and J-gene trimming of TCR beta chains, and an independent cohort replicated the association. According to a later analysis, parvovirus B19, influenza, CMV and Epstein-Barr virus appeared linked to several top co-occurrence clusters. In a later analysis, HLA-associated TCR beta chains were found to be more clonally expanded and to have lower generation probabilities than equally common non-associated chains. A further reported finding was that TCR beta sequences accurately predicted the HLA-A and HLA-B alleles for most subjects in the first cohort. Correlated functional status among segregating V segments might be attributable to linkage disequilibrium, but an unknown experimental factor could not be ruled out. In vitro tests confirmed that a few of the cytomegalovirus-associated TCR beta chains recognize cytomegalovirus antigens. In a later analysis, TCR association rates were found to vary across HLA loci, with the most associated TCRs seen for DRB1 alleles and the fewest for HLA-C alleles. A later genetic analysis reported fewer N-insertions in productive TCRs among donors in an Asian-associated ancestry cluster than the roughly 690-donor mean. A cluster of highly shared sequence variants was judged likely to represent a technical artifact of the sequencing pipeline. Most TCR sequences were seen in very few donors, while some public TCRs were found in many individuals. The 87-base-pair reads could not distinguish some IMGT-functional V segments, including TRBV6-2 and TRBV6-3, so those segments were excluded. The study listed over 150 TCR beta chains as associated with cytomegalovirus. According to the authors, the approach could potentially be generalized to other disease states and immunological phenotypes. According to a later analysis, most CMV-associated TCR beta chains appeared to be HLA-restricted, and the HLA associations seemed to be driven largely by CMV exposure. Because some donors lacked HLA typing at each locus, the association tests relied only on the typed subset. In an earlier analysis of several hundred of the donors, most TCR beta V segments were observed in productive rearrangements about 87% or about 30% of the time, broadly matching IMGT annotations.

The sample holds one count of this clone. Its recognized antigen is unknown. No base quality values were provided; no much bigger clone lies one nucleotide off. Libraries were built with the immunoSEQ multiplex PCR assay. For the multiplex PCR, a mixture combining 60 forward primers for TCR Vbeta segments and 13 reverse primers for TCR Jbeta segments was used. A multiplex PCR assay on genomic DNA amplified the CDR3 region of rearranged TCR beta genes. The amplified TCR beta libraries were sequenced on the Illumina HiSeq System as 87-base-pair reads. The authors processed their data as follows. A later analysis counted approximately 74 million unique TCR beta chains across the 500 to 850 repertoires, and about 10 million of these chains were shared by at least two donors. Raw reads were error-corrected and collapsed into unique sequences by a nearest-neighbor algorithm in which closely related sequences were merged to remove PCR and sequencing errors. To assign V, D and J gene segments, CDR3 sequences were aligned to IMGT reference sequences. For a sequence to be retained, a match of at least six nucleotides to both a V gene segment and a J gene segment was required. Rearrangements were called productive when the CDR3 lacked stop codons and stayed in frame with V and J; all others were non-productive. Following IMGT convention, CDR3 was defined as the stretch from the second conserved V-encoded cysteine to the conserved J-encoded phenylalanine. The earlier analysis of approximately 500 of the donors excluded sequences that lacked an unambiguous match to a single V gene segment. In an earlier analysis of some 590 of the donors, V segments were called functional above 56.7% productive rearrangements and were called segregating when the between-donor standard deviation exceeded 5%. To diagnose cytomegalovirus status from the catalog of TCR beta chain sequences, a statistical classification framework was built. In a later analysis, TCR nucleotide sequences were compared against IMGT/GENE-DB human TR gene sequences so that V and J genes could be assigned. A later analysis assigned CDR3 sequences and most-parsimonious VDJ recombination scenarios with the TCRdist pipeline. A later analysis defined each TCR beta chain by its CDR3 amino acid sequence plus V-gene family, and excluded reads lacking a unique V-gene family. To address suspected cross-contamination and a sequencing artifact, a later analysis removed roughly 580 highly shared, low-generation-probability nucleotide sequences. In a later analysis, a clonal expansion index was calculated for each public chain from normalized within-repertoire ranks of inferred template counts. A later analysis computed generation probabilities with a VDJ recombination model fitted to out-of-frame rearrangements, and checked the results against IGoR. Hypergeometric tests were used in a later analysis to score TCR-TCR, TCR-HLA and TCR-CMV co-occurrence, with a repertoire-size bias correction applied to the TCR pairs. A later analysis estimated false discovery rates by permuting HLA or CMV assignments 20 times. A later analysis grouped co-occurring TCRs with DBSCAN, adding TCRdist sequence similarity when clustering within HLA-allele-positive subsets. For co-occurrence clustering, repertoires with fewer than 30,000 or more than 120,000 public chains were excluded, along with about five repertoires with anomalous nucleotide sharing. Held by TCRdb, this immuneACCESS table contains in-frame sequences only and omits some clones. Under half of the omission traces to an unresolved V gene where checked; the cause of the rest is unknown. V, J and clone size are taken as reported in that table, and D and trimming were inferred from the DNA itself. The sample yields approximately 140,000 clones; over 60% were counted once. The ten biggest clones cover about 13% of the sample.

The origin of this receptor is a man between 35 and 55 years old in good health and CMV-seropositive. The sequenced material came from PBMCs. The rearranged chain carries TRBV18 and TRBJ2-2; possibly the D gene is TRBD1, per 7 matching bases. The DNA sequence reads TGTGCCAGCTCACCATCGCAGGGGGGCACCGGGGAGCTGTTTTTT. Protein translation: CASSPSQGGTGELFF. The CDR3, completed at both ends by the reference TRBV18 and TRBJ2-2 genes, gives the full variable domain NAGVMQNPRHLVRRRGQEARLRCSPMKGHSHVYWYRQLPEEGLKFMVYLQKENIIDESGMPKERFSAEFPKEGPSILRIQQVVRGDSAAYFCASSPSQGGTGELFFGEGSRLTVL.